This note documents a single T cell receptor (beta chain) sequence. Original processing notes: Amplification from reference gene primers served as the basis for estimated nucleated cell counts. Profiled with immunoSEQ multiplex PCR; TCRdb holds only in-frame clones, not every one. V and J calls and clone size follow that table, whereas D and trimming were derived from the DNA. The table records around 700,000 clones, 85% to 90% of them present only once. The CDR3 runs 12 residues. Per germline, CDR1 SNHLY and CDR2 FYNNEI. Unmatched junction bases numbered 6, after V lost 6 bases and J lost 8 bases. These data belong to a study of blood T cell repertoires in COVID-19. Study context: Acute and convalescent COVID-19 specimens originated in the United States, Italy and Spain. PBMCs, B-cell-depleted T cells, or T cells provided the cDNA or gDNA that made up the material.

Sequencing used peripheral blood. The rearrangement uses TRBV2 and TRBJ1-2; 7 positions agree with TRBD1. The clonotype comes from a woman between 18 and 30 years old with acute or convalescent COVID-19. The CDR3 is CASSRQGFGYTF. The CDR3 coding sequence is TGTGCCAGCAGCAGACAGGGCTTCGGCTACACCTTC.